The clone carrying this TCR beta chain was counted between two and nine times. Its antigen remains unidentified. This entry belongs to a study of CD8 T cells in ankylosing spondylitis. Study results and limitations: CD8+ cells made up the disease-linked clones, which were relatively rare in peripheral blood. Seven to nine highly homologous variants made up a TCR beta motif, and this motif appeared characteristic of ankylosing spondylitis blood.

The germline V gene encodes CDR1 SGHRS and CDR2 YFSETQ. The CDR3 has 16 amino acids. Losses at the gene ends were 0 bases for V and 5 bases for J; bases not matched to a gene: 4. TCRdb redid the calling of the 5' RACE reads with MiXCR, one entry per CDR3 protein. Here the sample spans under 850,000 distinct CDR3 sequences, roughly 20% being singletons. This sequence originates from a male donor with ankylosing spondylitis. The rearrangement joins TRBV5-1 to TRBJ2-1, with 11 bases that match TRBD2. Sequencing used blood, either unsorted or a sorted T cell fraction (not recorded which). CDR3 bases: TGCGCCAGCAGCTTGGGGTCTAGCGGGGGGAACAATGAGCAGTTCTTC. Amino acid sequence: CASSLGSSGGNNEQFF.